This paragraph covers one T cell receptor beta chain sequence. These data come from a study of yellow fever vaccine responses in identical twins. TCRdb ran MiXCR on the RT-PCR reads and lists one entry per CDR3 protein. This table has over a thousand distinct CDR3 sequences, roughly four fifths appearing once. Trimming removed 3 bases at V and 5 bases at J, with 17 bases between. Germline V gene sequence: CDR1 SGHAT, CDR2 FQDESV (reference sequence). This CDR3 has 15 residues. Sequencing used T cells from blood (PBMCs), unsorted or a sorted subset (not recorded which), obtained before or after yellow fever vaccination (not recorded which). V gene TRBV11-1 combines with J gene TRBJ2-7; D gene uncertain. The source of this sequence is a female donor who received the yellow fever vaccine. The CDR3 here is CASSFNVGNRHEQYF. DNA of the CDR3: TGTGCCAGCAGCTTTAATGTTGGCAATCGCCACGAGCAGTACTTC.